The 28 T cell receptor beta chains below were found in one sample sequenced in a study of CD8+CD57+ T cells in acquired aplastic anemia. By flow cytometry, patients selected for sequencing had shown an expansion of CD8+CD57+ cells. Investigators profiled TCR beta VDJ and CDR3 from genomic DNA template. Each CDR3 protein gets one entry after TCRdb re-called the reads with MiXCR. The data contain around 430,000 distinct CDR3 sequences, 25% to 40% of them singletons. Sequencing was carried out using sorted CD4+, CD8+, or CD8+CD57+ T cells (not recorded which) from PBMCs. These receptors originate from a human donor with aplastic anemia.

This clonotype was counted at least ten times. This CDR3 is CASKITGTGGLDYGYTF. The CDR3 DNA follows: TGTGCCAGCAAGATCACCGGGACAGGGGGCTTGGACTATGGCTACACCTTC. This chain links TRBV25-1 with TRBJ1-2, with 12 positions matching TRBD1. This CDR3 has 17 residues. The junction had 12 bases not matched to a gene; V was cut back by 7 bases and J by 3 bases. Germline CDR1 and CDR2: MGHDK and SYGVNS.

This clonotype turned up a few times. This may come from a read error, since a much larger clone is one base off. This CDR3 is CASNLSGTDNQPQHF. CDR3 nucleotide sequence: TGTGCCAGCAACTTATCCGGGACAGACAATCAGCCCCAGCATTTT. The chain has TRBV7-8 and TRBJ1-5; 7 positions agree with TRBD1. CDR3 length: 15 residues. Germline CDR1 SGHVS, CDR2 FQNEAQ. The variable domain in full, completed from reference TRBV7-8 and TRBJ1-5, reads GAGVSQSPRYKVAKRGQDVALRCDPISGHVSLFWYQQALGQGPEFLTYFQNEAQLDKSGLPSDRFFAERPEGSVSTLKIQRTQQEDSAVYLCASNLSGTDNQPQHFGDGTRLSIL.

In regard to this clonotype: It may be a read error: a sequence one base away is much more abundant. This rearrangement joins TRBV7-3 to TRBJ2-7, with a tentative D call TRBD2 (5 bases). Per germline, CDR1 SGHTA and CDR2 FQGTGA. This CDR3 is 14 amino acids long. In DNA form, the CDR3 reads TGTGCCAGCAGCTTAGCAGGAGGTGGTAACGAGCGGTACTTC. This encodes CASSLAGGGNERYF. Variable domain in full (rest from reference TRBV7-3 and TRBJ2-7): GAGVSQTPSNKVTEKGKYVELRCDPISGHTALYWYRQSLGQGPEFLIYFQGTGAADDSGLPNDRFFAVRPEGSVSTLKIQRTERGDSAVYLCASSLAGGGNERYFGPGTRLTVT.

This clonotype showed up many times. The genes are TRBV10-1 and TRBJ1-1; no clear D. The germline CDR1 and CDR2 sequences are WNHNN and SYGVQD (reference sequence). V was pared by 5 bases and J by 1 base, with 8 bases between. The CDR3 is made up of 13 amino acids. The CDR3 region is CASSHGRNTEAFF. DNA of the CDR3: TGCGCCAGCAGTCATGGTCGGAACACTGAAGCTTTCTTT.

This clonotype was counted a few times. A much larger clone differs from this one at a single base, so this may be a read error. The DNA is left out, because the CDR3 cannot be placed on it with certainty; the CDR3 is given as TCRdb lists it. The chain carries TRBV20-1 and TRBJ1-2. Germline V gives CDR1 DFQATT, CDR2 SNEGSKA (reference sequence). The CDR3 is made up of 14 amino acids, end residues included. This CDR3 reads CSVGAPSGYYGCTF.

This clonotype was counted a few times. The chain couples TRBV3-1 to TRBJ1-2; no clear D gene. Germline CDR1 reads LGHDT; CDR2 reads YNNKEL (reference sequence). The CDR3 sequence is 14 residues long. V was shortened by 0 bases and J by 5 bases, with 10 bases between the two germline ends. As DNA, the CDR3 is TGTGCCAGCAGCCAAGAGCGGGGTTTTTATGGCTACACCTTC. Residues: CASSQERGFYGYTF.

This clonotype occurred a few times. This rearrangement joins TRBV6-5 to TRBJ1-2; D possibly corresponds to TRBD1 (5 bases). Per germline, CDR1 MNHEY and CDR2 SVGAGI. V lost 2 bases to trimming and J lost 5 bases, with 15 bases between them. This CDR3 contains 15 residues. The DNA for the CDR3 is TGTGCCAGCAGTTACCTCGAGATAGGGACGTATGGCTACACCTTC. This translates into CASSYLEIGTYGYTF.

This clonotype was seen ten or more times. CDR3 nucleotide sequence: TGTGCCACCAGCAGACCTGGCAATAGCAATCAGCCCCAGCATTTT. It is translated as CATSRPGNSNQPQHF. The chain carries TRBV24-1 and TRBJ1-5; no clear D. V lost 7 bases to trimming and J lost 0 bases, with 12 bases between them. CDR1 and CDR2 from the germline V gene are KGHDR and SFDVKD. The CDR3 spans 15 residues.

V is TRBV25-1 and J is TRBJ2-1; D unresolved. Per germline, CDR1 MGHDK and CDR2 SYGVNS. The CDR3 extends over 15 amino acids. The V and J ends lost 5 bases and 5 bases respectively, with 16 bases between them. As DNA, the CDR3 is TGTGCCAGCAGTTTCACCCCGACACAAAACAATGAGCAGTTCTTC. Amino acid sequence: CASSFTPTQNNEQFF.

The sample holds one count of this clonotype. The CDR3 region is CASSQHLAGADTGELFF. The CDR3 DNA is TGTGCCAGCAGCCAACACCTGGCGGGGGCGGACACCGGGGAGCTGTTTTTT. The V and J genes are TRBV14 and TRBJ2-2, with D possibly matching TRBD2 (7 bases). Deletions cut 2 bases from V and 3 bases from J, with 16 bases between. Germline CDR1 is SGHDN and CDR2 is FVKESK. The CDR3 is 17 residues long.

Details on this clonotype: A much larger clone differs from this one at a single base, so this may be a read error. In this CDR3 the conserved last residue, phenylalanine or tryptophan, is missing, so a read error is likely. This rearrangement joins TRBV20-1 to TRBJ2-7; D call uncertain. The CDR3 length is 14 residues. Germline CDR1 and CDR2: DFQATT and SNEGSKA (reference sequence). Trimming stripped 3 bases from V and 6 bases from J, with 18 bases between. CDR3 amino acids: CSARRSFLAREQYL. The CDR3 DNA reads as TGCAGTGCTAGGAGAAGCTTCCTGGCCCGCGAGCAGTACCTC.

The chain couples TRBV25-1 to TRBJ2-1; D may be TRBD1 (5 bases). Germline loops: CDR1 MGHDK, CDR2 SYGVNS. V lost 2 bases, J lost 13 bases, and 12 bases lay in between. The CDR3 has 12 amino acids. DNA of the CDR3: TGTGCCAGCAGTGAAGGCCCGACAGAACAGTTCTTC. This sequence encodes CASSEGPTEQFF.

The chain is built from TRBV19 and TRBJ1-1; D is ambiguous. With 4 bases removed from V and 11 bases from J, the gap between germline ends came to 20 bases. This CDR3 has 14 residues. Germline CDR1 reads LNHDA; CDR2 reads SQIVND (reference sequence). The CDR3 bases are TGTGCCAGTAGTACCCCGCAAACAGCTGTGAAGGCTTTCTTT. It codes for CASSTPQTAVKAFF. The entire variable domain, with the rest obtained from reference TRBV19 and TRBJ1-1, is as follows: DGGITQSPKYLFRKEGQNVTLSCEQNLNHDAMYWYRQDPGQGLRLIYYSQIVNDFQKGDIAEGYSVSREKKESFPLTVTSAQKNPTAFYLCASSTPQTAVKAFFGQGTRLTVV.

This rearrangement joins TRBV15 to TRBJ2-5; D is possibly TRBD2 (6 bases). The germline V gene has CDR1 LNHNV and CDR2 YYDKDF (reference sequence). The length of the CDR3 is 14 residues. V was trimmed by 2 bases and J by 4 bases, leaving 11 bases between them. The CDR3 DNA follows: TGTGCCACCAGCAGAAGACTAGTCGGAGAGACCCAGTACTTC. Amino acid sequence: CATSRRLVGETQYF.

The rearrangement joins TRBV20-1 to TRBJ2-7, with 9 nucleotides matching TRBD1. Germline V lookup: CDR1 DFQATT, CDR2 SNEGSKA (reference sequence). V gave up 1 base and J gave up 3 bases; unmatched junction bases: 7. The CDR3 contains 15 residues. In nucleotides, the CDR3 is TGCAGTGCTAGAGTCCCTGGGACAGGGCACTACGAGCAGTACTTC. Translating gives CSARVPGTGHYEQYF.

The chain is built from TRBV9 and TRBJ2-1; 7 nucleotides match TRBD2. Germline CDR1 is SGDLS and CDR2 is YYNGEE. The V gene end was trimmed by 1 base and the J gene end by 8 bases; junction bases not matched to a gene: 9. The CDR3 length is 15 residues. This CDR3 is CASSVWGRASDEQFF. In DNA, the CDR3 is TGTGCCAGCAGCGTATGGGGGAGGGCCTCAGATGAGCAGTTCTTC.

V gene TRBV7-3 combines with J gene TRBJ2-5; possible D gene TRBD1, 6 bases. The germline CDR1 and CDR2 sequences are SGHTA and FQGTGA. The CDR3 contains 15 residues. V dropped 6 bases and J dropped 4 bases, with 18 bases sitting between them. The CDR3 nucleotides read TGTGCCAGCAGTCAGGAGCCAGGGGTATCAGAGACCCAGTACTTC. It codes for CASSQEPGVSETQYF. Based on the CDR3 plus reference TRBV7-3 and TRBJ2-5, the full variable domain is GAGVSQTPSNKVTEKGKYVELRCDPISGHTALYWYRQSLGQGPEFLIYFQGTGAADDSGLPNDRFFAVRPEGSVSTLKIQRTERGDSAVYLCASSQEPGVSETQYFGPGTRLLVL.

In regard to this clonotype: This may be a read error, as it is one base from a much larger clone. This rearrangement joins TRBV19 to TRBJ2-3, with D uncertain. Germline V gene lookup returns CDR1 LNHDA and CDR2 SQIVND (reference sequence). The CDR3 sequence is 12 residues long. This CDR3 is CASSINPDAQYF. The CDR3 DNA is TGTGCCAGTAGTATCAACCCAGATGCGCAGTATTTT. Full variable domain (remainder filled in from reference TRBV19 and TRBJ2-3): DGGITQSPKYLFRKEGQNVTLSCEQNLNHDAMYWYRQDPGQGLRLIYYSQIVNDFQKGDIAEGYSVSREKKESFPLTVTSAQKNPTAFYLCASSINPDAQYFGPGTRLTVL.

This clonotype was counted many times. V usage is TRBV10-3 and J usage is TRBJ2-1; unclear D gene. The germline gives CDR1 ENHRY, CDR2 SYGVKD. Trimming cost V 11 bases and J 0 bases, with 17 bases left between them. This CDR3 is 15 amino acids long. The CDR3 coding sequence is TGTGCCTCAACGACGCTCCCCAGCTCCTACAATGAGCAGTTCTTC. This translates into CASTTLPSSYNEQFF.

V is TRBV19 and J is TRBJ2-6; D unresolved. CDR1 is LNHDA and CDR2 is SQIVND in the germline V gene (reference sequence). The CDR3 sequence is 18 residues long. V was pared by 4 bases and J by 0 bases, with 16 bases between. The CDR3 sequence is CASSTTRGSLSGANVLTF. The DNA for the CDR3 is TGTGCCAGTAGTACAACTCGTGGAAGTCTCTCTGGGGCCAACGTCCTGACTTTC. Full variable domain (missing parts from reference TRBV19 and TRBJ2-6): DGGITQSPKYLFRKEGQNVTLSCEQNLNHDAMYWYRQDPGQGLRLIYYSQIVNDFQKGDIAEGYSVSREKKESFPLTVTSAQKNPTAFYLCASSTTRGSLSGANVLTFGAGSRLTVL.

The V call is TRBV20-1, the J call TRBJ2-6; D uncertain. Between the trimmed V and J ends, which lost 2 bases and 0 bases, there was a span of 8 bases. There are 15 residues in the CDR3. Looked up from germline, CDR1 is DFQATT and CDR2 is SNEGSKA (reference sequence). CDR3 DNA sequence: TGCAGTGCTAGACTCGGTTTCTCTGGGGCCAACGTCCTGACTTTC. This sequence encodes CSARLGFSGANVLTF.

The J gene is TRBJ2-7, the V gene TRBV7-2, with TRBD2 identical over 9 bases. The germline V gene encodes CDR1 SGHTA and CDR2 FQGNSA. The CDR3 is made up of 15 amino acids. The V and J ends lost 6 bases and 7 bases, in that order; junction bases with no gene match: 13. DNA for the CDR3: TGTGCCAGCAGTCTGGAGGCGGGGGGGCTCTATGAGCAGTACTTC. Translation gives CASSLEAGGLYEQYF. The entire variable domain, with the rest obtained from reference TRBV7-2 and TRBJ2-7, is as follows: GAGVSQSPSNKVTEKGKDVELRCDPISGHTALYWYRQSLGQGLEFLIYFQGNSAPDKSGLPSDRFSAERTGGSVSTLTIQRTQQEDSAVYLCASSLEAGGLYEQYFGPGTRLTVT.

This chain uses TRBV5-1 with TRBJ1-2; TRBD1 is a possible D gene (6 bases). CDR1 and CDR2 (germline): SGHRS, YFSETQ. This CDR3 spans 12 amino acids. V was shortened by 3 bases and J by 7 bases, with 10 bases between the two germline ends. CDR3 coding DNA: TGCGCCAGCAGCTGGGACATTGGTGGCTACACCTTC. This encodes CASSWDIGGYTF.

This clonotype has more than one count but fewer than ten. V gene TRBV9 combines with J gene TRBJ1-2; 7 bases are shared with TRBD1. The V gene end was trimmed by 4 bases and the J gene end by 2 bases; junction bases not matched to a gene: 11. CDR3 length: 16 residues. The germline gives CDR1 SGDLS, CDR2 YYNGEE. The CDR3 region has the DNA TGTGCCAGCAGCCCTACCGGGACAGTAGGGAACTATGGCTACACCTTC. Encoded protein: CASSPTGTVGNYGYTF.

The chain has TRBV25-1 and TRBJ2-5, with 7 bases lining up with TRBD2. Trimming removed 6 bases from V and 5 bases from J; junction bases left unmatched: 9. This CDR3 region has 14 residues. Germline V gene lookup returns CDR1 MGHDK and CDR2 SYGVNS. Written as DNA, the CDR3 is TGTGCCAGCAGGTGGACTAGGTCCGGTGAGACCCAGTACTTC. Translation: CASRWTRSGETQYF.

This sequence joins TRBV5-8 and TRBJ1-3, with 8 bases matching TRBD1. The V gene's germline CDR1 is SGHTS and CDR2 YDEGEE. The CDR3 has 15 residues. The J segment lost 7 bases and the V segment lost 4 bases, leaving 10 bases of the junction unmatched. The DNA of the CDR3 is TGTGCCAGCAGCCGAAGCGGACAGGGCAGGAACACCATATATTTT. It specifies CASSRSGQGRNTIYF.

The J gene is TRBJ2-2, the V gene TRBV5-1; maybe TRBD1 (6 bases). CDR3 length equals 15 residues. Between the trimmed V and J ends, which lost 2 bases and 2 bases, there was a span of 10 bases. CDR1 is SGHRS and CDR2 is YFSETQ in the germline V gene. This chain's CDR3 is CASSFDRTNTGELFF. Here the CDR3 DNA reads TGCGCCAGCAGCTTTGACAGGACTAACACCGGGGAGCTGTTTTTT.

As regards this clonotype: A much larger clonotype is one base distant, so this may be a read error. The chain carries TRBV10-3 and TRBJ2-7, with D unclear. Germline values: CDR1 ENHRY, CDR2 SYGVKD. CDR3 size: 14 residues. In nucleotides, the CDR3 is TGTGCCATCGGTGAGTCCGCATCCTCCTACGAGCAGTACTTC. Translation: CAIGESASSYEQYF.